This passage covers 4 T cell receptor beta chains from one sample sequenced in a study of T cell responses to AZD1222 COVID-19 vaccine. Only in-frame clones appear in the TCRdb table, and some are missing; sequencing was by immunoSEQ multiplex PCR. In the table there are some 150,000 clones, 88% of which are singletons. This sample comprised peripheral blood, obtained 28 days after the second AZD1222 dose. Receptors were obtained from an adult who received the AZD1222 COVID-19 vaccine.

The chain links TRBV12-3 or TRBV12-4 to TRBJ1-5, with D unclear. Between the trimmed V and J ends, which lost 7 bases and 5 bases, there was a span of 12 bases. The CDR3 consists of 13 residues. CDR3 region: CASTPGRDQPQHF. The CDR3 region has the DNA TGTGCCAGCACCCCTGGGAGAGATCAGCCCCAGCATTTT.

The chain recombines TRBV6-5 with TRBJ2-2; a possible D gene is TRBD2 (6 bases). In germline, CDR1 is MNHEY, CDR2 SVGAGI. V lost 5 bases, J lost 3 bases, and 13 bases lay in between. CDR3 length equals 15 residues. The CDR3 DNA is TGTGCCAGCAGTAGTGGGGGGTCCTACACCGGGGAGCTGTTTTTT. Its protein product is CASSSGGSYTGELFF.

This clone was counted once. J is TRBJ1-2 and V is TRBV5-1; tentatively, D is TRBD1 (5 bases). Germline CDR1 SGHRS, CDR2 YFSETQ. The length of the CDR3 is 14 residues. Trimming removed 1 base at V and 8 bases at J, with 15 bases between. This chain's CDR3 is CASSLKAGSSGYTF. The CDR3 DNA follows: TGCGCCAGCAGCTTGAAGGCAGGGTCGAGCGGCTACACCTTC.

J is TRBJ2-7 and V is TRBV15, with D perhaps matching TRBD2 (6 bases). The CDR3 is 15 amino acids. Germline V gene sequence: CDR1 LNHNV, CDR2 YYDKDF (reference sequence). With 8 bases removed from V and 2 bases from J, the gap between germline ends came to 19 bases. This chain's CDR3 is CATQPAGTVAYEQYF. CDR3 DNA: TGTGCCACCCAGCCGGCGGGGACGGTCGCCTACGAGCAGTACTTC.